The rows below give T cell receptor beta chains drawn from one sample of a study of control samples from healthy donors and cancer patients. Assay: immunoSEQ multiplex PCR; the TCRdb copy retains only in-frame clones and omits some. Of approximately 90,000 clones listed, over 80% are singletons. Source material: blood. The receptors originated from a man aged 25 to 45 in good health. The CDR3 runs from the conserved cysteine through the conserved F or W. D genes are given only for firm matches. Size values are once, few and many counts, or a class for expanded clones, and some rows have none.

abundance	v_gene	j_gene	d_gene	CDR3nt	CDR3aa
once	TRBV5-8	TRBJ1-1	NA	TGTGCCAGCAGCTTGGAAGTGGGGCAGGGCCCCCTCGGAACTGAAGCTTTCTTT	CASSLEVGQGPLGTEAFF
NA	TRBV11-3	TRBJ2-2	NA	TGTGCCAGCAGCTTAACCGCCGGGGAGCTGTTTTTT	CASSLTAGELFF
NA	TRBV24-1	TRBJ1-2	NA	TGTGCCACCAGTGATTCTGGGGACTATGGCTACACCTTC	CATSDSGDYGYTF
NA	TRBV27	TRBJ1-2	TRBD1	TGTGCCAGCAGTTTGACCAGACAGGGTCTAGAGAACTATGGCTACACCTTC	CASSLTRQGLENYGYTF
NA	TRBV28	TRBJ1-4	NA	TGTGCCAGCAGTCTTTTTGCCGCCCGCGCGGGGCCCGAAAAACTGTTTTTT	CASSLFAARAGPEKLFF
NA	TRBV7-3	TRBJ2-3	NA	TGTGCCAGCAGCTTAGAGGGGTACACAGATACGCAGTATTTT	CASSLEGYTDTQYF
NA	TRBV5-1	TRBJ1-1	NA	TGCGCCAGCAGCTGGACGGTAAACACTGAAGCTTTCTTT	CASSWTVNTEAFF
many	TRBV12-3/TRBV12-4	TRBJ1-1	NA	TGTGCCAGCAGTGGCTTCACTGAAGCTTTCTTT	CASSGFTEAFF
NA	TRBV5-1	TRBJ1-3	NA	TGCGCCAGCAGCTTGGAGGGCAGCTCTGGAAACACCATATATTTT	CASSLEGSSGNTIYF
NA	TRBV6-5	TRBJ2-7	NA	TGTGCCAGCAAAGAAGGGGGAACCTACTACGAGCAGTACTTC	CASKEGGTYYEQYF
few	TRBV12-2	TRBJ1-5	NA	TGTGCAAGTCGCTTGGTGACAGGGGGCGAAAATAGCAATCAGCCCCAGCATTTT	CASRLVTGGENSNQPQHF
once	TRBV29-1	TRBJ2-7	TRBD1	TGCAGCGTTGAGACAGGGGCGGGTGAGCAGTACTTC	CSVETGAGEQYF
NA	TRBV3-1/TRBV3-2	TRBJ2-3	TRBD1	TGTGCCAGCAGCCCGGCAAGGGACAGGGATACAGATACGCAGTATTTT	CASSPARDRDTDTQYF
NA	TRBV19	TRBJ1-1	NA	TGTGCCAGCTCGGTGGATTTGAACACTGAAGCTTTCTTT	CASSVDLNTEAFF
NA	TRBV7-2	TRBJ2-7	NA	TGTGCCAGCAGCTTTTCTACGGGGGGCTTCTACTCCTACGAGCAGTACTTC	CASSFSTGGFYSYEQYF
NA	TRBV4-1	TRBJ1-4	NA	TGCGCCAGCAGCCCTACGGCTGGGAGACTGTTTTTT	CASSPTAGRLFF
NA	TRBV19	TRBJ1-5	NA	TGTGCCAGTAGTATGAGACCCGTCCTAGGGAATCAGCCCCAGCATTTT	CASSMRPVLGNQPQHF
NA	TRBV5-1	TRBJ1-6	TRBD1	TGCGCCAGCAGCTTAAATACAGGGGGCGGTAATTCACCCCTCCACTTT	CASSLNTGGGNSPLHF
few	TRBV25-1	TRBJ1-5	NA	TGTGCCAGCAGTGAAGGGGGGAAGGGGGGAAATCAGCCCCAGCATTTT	CASSEGGKGGNQPQHF
NA	TRBV9	TRBJ2-3	TRBD2	TGTGCCAGCAGCGTAGGTAGCGGGGCTTACACAGATACGCAGTATTTT	CASSVGSGAYTDTQYF
NA	TRBV7-3	TRBJ2-1	TRBD2	TGTGCCAGCAGCGCAAGCGGGGCCTCCTACAATGAGCAGTTCTTC	CASSASGASYNEQFF
NA	TRBV3-1/TRBV3-2	TRBJ2-7	NA	TGTGCCAGCAGCCAAAAACCCATTGCCTACGAGCAGTACTTC	CASSQKPIAYEQYF
NA	TRBV10-3	TRBJ1-4	NA	TGTGCCATCAGTGATGGTGCAACTAATGAAAAACTGTTTTTT	CAISDGATNEKLFF
NA	TRBV6-1	TRBJ1-3	NA	TGTGCCAGCAGTGAAACCCTGTGGGCCTCTGGAAACACCATATATTTT	CASSETLWASGNTIYF
NA	TRBV25-1	TRBJ2-2	NA	TGTGCCAGCACCCCGACAGTTTCGAACACCGGGGAGCTGTTTTTT	CASTPTVSNTGELFF
few	TRBV27	TRBJ1-6	NA	TGTGCCAGCAGTTTATTCAGGGATTCACCCCTCCACTTT	CASSLFRDSPLHF
once	TRBV29-1	TRBJ2-1	NA	TGCAGCGTTGATGATGACAGGTCCTACAATGAGCAGTTCTTC	CSVDDDRSYNEQFF
NA	TRBV11-2	TRBJ2-3	NA	TGTGCCAGCAGCCCCTGGGCCGGAGGGGGGGTGGGCACAGATACGCAGTATTTT	CASSPWAGGGVGTDTQYF
NA	TRBV7-2	TRBJ1-2	NA	TGTGCCAGCAGCTTAGACGCGGGGGGCTACACCTTC	CASSLDAGGYTF
once	TRBV5-1	TRBJ2-3	TRBD2	TGCGCCAGCAGCTTTGCCCTTAGCGGGGGGGTTACAGATACGCAGTATTTT	CASSFALSGGVTDTQYF
NA	TRBV5-4	TRBJ2-2	NA	TGTGCCAGCAGCGTGGGGGCAGCCGCGAACACCGGGGAGCTGTTTTTT	CASSVGAAANTGELFF
few	TRBV3-1/TRBV3-2	TRBJ2-2	NA	TGTGCCAGCAGCGAAAACACCGGGGAGCTGTTTTTT	CASSENTGELFF
NA	TRBV2	TRBJ1-5	TRBD1	TGTGCCAGCCGGGACAGGTATCAGCCCCAGCATTTT	CASRDRYQPQHF
NA	TRBV5-1	TRBJ1-1	NA	TGCGCCAGCAGCTTCTGGGGTGGCACTGAAGCTTTCTTT	CASSFWGGTEAFF
NA	TRBV3-1/TRBV3-2	TRBJ1-3	TRBD1	TGTGCCAGCAGCCGCGGACAGGGGGCAGGAGGAAACACCATATATTTT	CASSRGQGAGGNTIYF
NA	TRBV3-1/TRBV3-2	TRBJ2-1	TRBD1	TGTGCCAGCAGCCACCCTGTCCGCGCGACAGGGGGCTCCTACAATGAGCAGTTCTTC	CASSHPVRATGGSYNEQFF
NA	TRBV27	TRBJ1-2	TRBD1	TGTGCCAGCAGTTTATATTTTTCAGGACAGGGAAACTATGGCTACACCTTC	CASSLYFSGQGNYGYTF
NA	TRBV3-1/TRBV3-2	TRBJ2-2	NA	TGTGCCAGCAGGCGGGCAGAAACCGGGGAGCTGTTTTTT	CASRRAETGELFF
once	TRBV12-5	TRBJ2-2	NA	TGTGCTAGTTCTAGGGCCAGCACCGGGGAGCTGTTTTTT	CASSRASTGELFF
NA	TRBV6-1	TRBJ2-1	NA	TGTGCCAGCAGTGAACCAATCTCGAGCTCCTACAATGAGCAGTTCTTC	CASSEPISSSYNEQFF
NA	TRBV6-4	TRBJ2-1	TRBD2	TGTGCCAGCAGCCAGGGGACTAGCGGGGGTAATGAGCAGTTCTTC	CASSQGTSGGNEQFF
NA	TRBV5-1	TRBJ2-7	NA	TGCGCCAGCAGCTTGGAACCCTACGAGCAGTACTTC	CASSLEPYEQYF
NA	TRBV5-1	TRBJ1-3	NA	TGCGCCAGCAGCTTGGGCGATGATGGAAACACCATATATTTT	CASSLGDDGNTIYF
NA	TRBV12-5	TRBJ2-7	NA	TGTGCTAGTGGTTTGGGAAATAGCGCCTACGAGCAGTACTTC	CASGLGNSAYEQYF
NA	TRBV19	TRBJ2-1	TRBD2	TGTGCCAGTAGTTCGCGGGGGAGCTCCTACAATGAGCAGTTCTTC	CASSSRGSSYNEQFF
NA	TRBV30	TRBJ2-7	TRBD1	TGTGCCTTGACAGGGAGCTCCTACGAGCAGTACTTC	CALTGSSYEQYF
NA	TRBV18	TRBJ1-1	NA	TGTGCCAGCACTACCCAGGGTTCCCCGGTTGAAGCTTTCTTT	CASTTQGSPVEAFF
NA	TRBV7-2	TRBJ2-3	NA	TGTGCCAGCAGCTTAGCAGTTAGCACAGATACGCAGTATTTT	CASSLAVSTDTQYF
NA	TRBV5-1	TRBJ1-1	TRBD1	TGCGCCAGCAGCTCGAGGACAGGTTACACTGAAGCTTTCTTT	CASSSRTGYTEAFF
NA	TRBV28	TRBJ2-5	NA	TGTGCCAGCAGTTTTGACAGGAGGGGACAGTCCCTCGCACGGGAGACCCAGTACTTC	CASSFDRRGQSLARETQYF
once	TRBV13	TRBJ2-6	TRBD1	TGTGCCAGCAGCGCCGGGACAGGGGGCGCTGGGGCCAACGTCCTGACTTTC	CASSAGTGGAGANVLTF
NA	TRBV5-1	TRBJ1-4	TRBD1	TGCGCCAGCAGACCCGGGACAGGGGGCCGGTTAGAAGAAAAACTGTTTTTT	CASRPGTGGRLEEKLFF
NA	TRBV6-5	TRBJ2-7	NA	TGTGCCAGCAGTTCCGCCACGGTTCAAGGGGGCGAGCAGTACTTC	CASSSATVQGGEQYF
NA	TRBV2	TRBJ1-1	NA	TGTGCCAGCAGTGCCCGACAAGGAGGGAACACTGAAGCTTTCTTT	CASSARQGGNTEAFF
NA	TRBV5-1	TRBJ2-1	NA	TGCGCCAGCAGCGCGACTAGCTACAATGAGCAGTTCTTC	CASSATSYNEQFF